This TCR beta chain comes out of a study of T cell repertoires in cytomegalovirus infection. Whole-study context: Carrying CMV and the relevant HLA type showed in public TCR beta signatures.

This clonotype was picked up a small number of times. Its antigen is unknown. The germline gives CDR1 SNHLY, CDR2 FYNNEI. CDR3 length: 15 residues. J gave up 4 bases and V 3 bases, and 6 bases lay outside the gene matches. MiXCR was run by TCRdb on the reads, yielding one entry per CDR3 protein. The sample records approximately 500,000 distinct CDR3 sequences, approximately 15% being singletons. The study's findings and limits: Pooled public TCR beta family frequency picked out CMV carriers with the relevant HLA. The study found HLA-C-restricted CMV-specific TCR beta clonotypes dominating the ex vivo response.

The rearrangement joins TRBV2 to TRBJ2-1; 7 bases line up with TRBD2. The origin of this receptor is a human donor in good health (CMV status not recorded). Some clones in this sample may be carry-over from other donors' samples. The sample taken for sequencing was CD8+ T cells from PBMCs. The CDR3 DNA reads TGTGCCAGCAGTGACATTAGCGGGCTGTACAATGAGCAGTTCTTC. Translating it yields CASSDISGLYNEQFF.